The clone carrying this TCR beta chain was detected many times. The antigen remains unidentified. Coverage ceases 3 residues before the CDR3 finishes, and the germline J gene fills in the end. This sample was included in a study of T cell clonality in common variable immunodeficiency. Caucasian heritage predominated among both patients and controls. Study observations and caveats: TCRbeta clonality was increased in CVID versus healthy controls. Fewer TCRbeta clones were shared among CVID subjects than controls. Reportedly, TCR beta sequences from common variable immunodeficiency showed fewer deletions and N-nucleotide insertions.

Assay: immunoSEQ multiplex PCR; the TCRdb copy retains only in-frame clones and omits some. Sampling found tens of thousands of clones, none seen once. The CDR3 spans 16 residues. Trimming at V came to 2 bases and at J to 3 bases, leaving 4 bases not matched to a gene. CDR1 and CDR2 from the germline V gene are SGHRS and YFSETQ. The sequence was obtained from a human donor with common variable immunodeficiency. Source material: peripheral blood mononuclear cells. J is TRBJ1-3 and V is TRBV5-1; 11 bases line up with TRBD1. Here the CDR3 reads CASSFGDRGFGNTIYF. The sequenced part of the CDR3 DNA is TGCGCCAGCAGCTTCGGGGACAGGGGGTTTGGAAACACC.